A selection of T cell receptor beta chains follows, all from one sample in a study of neoadjuvant anti-PD-1 for oral cavity cancer. Profiling relied on immunoSEQ multiplex PCR, and the TCRdb table lists in-frame clones only, not all of them. The sample consists of about 32,000 clones, approximately 80% of them appearing once. This specimen consisted of PBMCs, obtained after nivolumab (anti-PD-1) treatment. These TCRs come from a person aged 35 to 85 with oral cavity squamous cell carcinoma. CDR3s include the opening cysteine and the closing phenylalanine or tryptophan. A D gene is named only where the DNA matches it firmly. Clone size is given for some rows only: seen once, a few or many times, or a class if the clone is expanded.

CDR3nt | CDR3aa | j_gene | abundance | d_gene | v_gene
TGTGCCAGCAGCTTAAACGAAAGGGGTCTTAACTATGGCTACACCTTC | CASSLNERGLNYGYTF | TRBJ1-2 | - | - | TRBV7-6
TGTGCCAGCAGCGTAACGGGGAGCTCCTACAATGAGCAGTTCTTC | CASSVTGSSYNEQFF | TRBJ2-1 | - | - | TRBV9
TGTGCAAGCGGGGGGGTAGCCTACGAGCAGTACTTC | CASGGVAYEQYF | TRBJ2-7 | few | TRBD2 | TRBV27
TGTGCCAGCAGTTTAGACATAAATAATTCACCCCTCCACTTT | CASSLDINNSPLHF | TRBJ1-6 | once | - | TRBV6-5
TGCGCCAGCAGCCGAACCGGGACAGGGGAATTGGGCGGGGAGCTGTTTTTT | CASSRTGTGELGGELFF | TRBJ2-2 | once | TRBD1 | TRBV5-1
TGTGCCAGCAGTGGGGATAGCAATCAGCCCCAGCATTTT | CASSGDSNQPQHF | TRBJ1-5 | - | - | TRBV2
TGTGCCAGTAGTATGGCCGGGACGGGGGGATATGGCTACACCTTC | CASSMAGTGGYGYTF | TRBJ1-2 | - | - | TRBV19
TGTGCCAGCAGCTCCCTCCAGGGTATCGGCGAGCAGTACTTC | CASSSLQGIGEQYF | TRBJ2-7 | few | - | TRBV7-9
TGTGCCATCAGTGGTCTAGCGGGCCCCTACGAGCAGTACTTC | CAISGLAGPYEQYF | TRBJ2-7 | few | TRBD2 | TRBV10-3
TGTGCCAGCAGCTATACCCTGACAGAAACGGATCATGGCTACACCTTC | CASSYTLTETDHGYTF | TRBJ1-2 | - | - | TRBV5-6
TGTGCCAGCAGCTTAGGCTCTCGGGGAGAGACCCAGTACTTC | CASSLGSRGETQYF | TRBJ2-5 | - | - | TRBV11-2
TGTGCCAGCAGCATCCTCGCTGAAGCTTTCTTT | CASSILAEAFF | TRBJ1-1 | once | - | TRBV7-2
TGCGCCAGCAGTTCGGACAGACTTGAGCAGTTCTTC | CASSSDRLEQFF | TRBJ2-1 | - | - | TRBV5-1
TGCGCCAGCAGCCTCTTACAGGGTACCGGGGAGCTGTTTTTT | CASSLLQGTGELFF | TRBJ2-2 | once | - | TRBV5-1
TGTGCCAGCAGCCTTACCTACAATGAGCAGTTCTTC | CASSLTYNEQFF | TRBJ2-1 | - | - | TRBV7-2
TGTGCCAGCAGTATAACTGGGGCCAACGTCCTGACTTTC | CASSITGANVLTF | TRBJ2-6 | - | - | TRBV6-6
TGTGCCAGCAGTTACTCGTTAGCCACCGGGGAGCTGTTTTTT | CASSYSLATGELFF | TRBJ2-2 | - | - | TRBV6-6
TGTGCCAGCAGCTCCCCGGAGACGGATAATTCACCCCTCCACTTT | CASSSPETDNSPLHF | TRBJ1-6 | - | - | TRBV7-2
TGTGCCAGCAGCTCGGGCTTTAATGAAAAACTGTTTTTT | CASSSGFNEKLFF | TRBJ1-4 | once | - | TRBV9
TGCGCCAGCAGCTTGGAGGGGCAGCTGAGCACAGATACGCAGTATTTT | CASSLEGQLSTDTQYF | TRBJ2-3 | - | - | TRBV5-1
TGTGCCAGCAGTTACTCTCAGGGGCTGAACTATGGCTACACCTTC | CASSYSQGLNYGYTF | TRBJ1-2 | medium-sized | - | TRBV6-6
TGTGCCAGCAGCCCCCGGGCCACGTCAGGCGACAATGAGCAGTTCTTC | CASSPRATSGDNEQFF | TRBJ2-1 | - | - | TRBV4-2
TGCGCCAGCAGACCTCAGGTGGACACCGGGGAGCTGTTTTTT | CASRPQVDTGELFF | TRBJ2-2 | - | - | TRBV5-1
TGCGCCAGCAGCAAGGCGGCGGGGGGCGCCGGCTATGGCTACACCTTC | CASSKAAGGAGYGYTF | TRBJ1-2 | - | - | TRBV4-3
TGTGCCAGCAAGTCGACTCGGGGCCGCTACACCTTC | CASKSTRGRYTF | TRBJ1-2 | - | - | TRBV6-6
TGTGCCAGCAGCGTAGAGAAGGGGGCGCAGGATGAGCAGTTCTTC | CASSVEKGAQDEQFF | TRBJ2-1 | - | TRBD1 | TRBV9
TGTGCCAGCAGCTTCCGACAGGCCGCCAAGGAGACCCAGTACTTC | CASSFRQAAKETQYF | TRBJ2-5 | - | - | TRBV7-9
TGTGCCAGCAGCTTAGAGGACAGGGTGATAGGTCAGCCCCAGCATTTT | CASSLEDRVIGQPQHF | TRBJ1-5 | few | TRBD1 | TRBV7-2
TGCGCCAGCAGCCAAGACATGAGATCCGGGAACAGAGCCTATGGCTACACCTTC | CASSQDMRSGNRAYGYTF | TRBJ1-2 | - | - | TRBV4-3
TGTGCCAGCAGCAAAGTGATCGGGACCGGGGACACTGAAGCTTTCTTT | CASSKVIGTGDTEAFF | TRBJ1-1 | - | - | TRBV21-1
TGTGCCAGCAGCGCGTTACAGGGGGCGGCCGGGGAGCTGTTTTTT | CASSALQGAAGELFF | TRBJ2-2 | once | TRBD1 | TRBV9
TGTGCCAGCAGTGTTGAGACAGGGCTTCGCTACGAGCAGTACTTC | CASSVETGLRYEQYF | TRBJ2-7 | - | TRBD1 | TRBV2
TGTGCCAGTAGTCCAGACTCGGGACAGGACTACGAGCAGTACTTC | CASSPDSGQDYEQYF | TRBJ2-7 | once | TRBD1 | TRBV19
TGTGCCAGCAGTTTACAGGGTTACGAGCAGTACTTC | CASSLQGYEQYF | TRBJ2-7 | - | - | TRBV2
TGCGCCAGCAGCTTGAGACAGGGGGTGAACACCGGGGAGCTGTTTTTT | CASSLRQGVNTGELFF | TRBJ2-2 | - | TRBD1 | TRBV5-1
TGTGCCAGCAGCTTATCACGTAGCACAGATACGCAGTATTTT | CASSLSRSTDTQYF | TRBJ2-3 | once | - | TRBV7-2
TGTGCCAGCAGCTTGGAAATCCAAATAGGAAATGGCTACACCTTC | CASSLEIQIGNGYTF | TRBJ1-2 | - | - | TRBV5-6
TGTGCCAGCAGTGACCCACAGGGATCCGAGCAGTACTTC | CASSDPQGSEQYF | TRBJ2-7 | few | - | TRBV6-5
TGTGCCAGCAGCTTAGCTCGGACAGGGGATTCACCCCTCCACTTT | CASSLARTGDSPLHF | TRBJ1-6 | - | TRBD1 | TRBV7-6
TGCGCCAGCAGCCAAGAGGTCACTGCGGGGAGCTATGGCTACACCTTC | CASSQEVTAGSYGYTF | TRBJ1-2 | - | - | TRBV4-3
TGTGCCTCTGGCGGGAGCTATGGCTACACCTTC | CASGGSYGYTF | TRBJ1-2 | - | - | TRBV28
TGTGCCAGTAGTATAGGCGGGGGAAGGAACACTGAAGCTTTCTTT | CASSIGGGRNTEAFF | TRBJ1-1 | - | - | TRBV19
TGTGCCACCAGCTGGGACGGTACTGAAGCTTTCTTT | CATSWDGTEAFF | TRBJ1-1 | once | - | TRBV15
TGCAGCGTTGAAGGAGGGACAGGGCCTTCAGATACGCAGTATTTT | CSVEGGTGPSDTQYF | TRBJ2-3 | - | TRBD1 | TRBV29-1
TGTGCCAGTACAAGTAAAGGGGTAAGCAATCAGCCCCAGCATTTT | CASTSKGVSNQPQHF | TRBJ1-5 | - | - | TRBV19
TGCGCCAGCAGTCGGGACAGGGAGTCCCCGTGCGACTATGGCTACACCTTC | CASSRDRESPCDYGYTF | TRBJ1-2 | - | TRBD1 | TRBV23-1
TGTGCCAGCAGTAATAGGGGGGGAATCACAGATACGCAGTATTTT | CASSNRGGITDTQYF | TRBJ2-3 | - | - | TRBV27
TGTGCCAGCAGTGGGGACAGAACCTCCTACGAGCAGTACTTC | CASSGDRTSYEQYF | TRBJ2-7 | once | TRBD1 | TRBV2
TGTGCCAGCAGCTGGGATTTGGGGGTGACCGACGGCTACACCTTC | CASSWDLGVTDGYTF | TRBJ1-2 | once | - | TRBV7-2